This T cell receptor beta chain was sequenced during a study of blood T cell repertoires in COVID-19. For the study at large: Whether acute or convalescent, the COVID-19 samples came from the United States, Italy and Spain. PBMCs, B-cell-depleted T cells, or T cells were the source of the cDNA or gDNA that made up the material.

The CDR3 loop spans 12 amino acids. V lost 5 bases to trimming and J lost 4 bases, with 6 bases between them. Looked up from germline, CDR1 is MNHEY and CDR2 is SMNVEV (reference sequence). Original methodology: How many nucleated cells were present was estimated from reference gene primer amplification. Profiling relied on immunoSEQ multiplex PCR, and the TCRdb table lists in-frame clones only, not all of them. That table furnishes V, J and clone size, whereas the DNA furnished D and trimming. Of 100,000 to 150,000 clones listed, about 86% are singletons. This TCR was recovered from a woman aged 45-65 years with acute or convalescent COVID-19. Sequencing was carried out using peripheral blood. V usage is TRBV27 and J usage is TRBJ1-5; no clear D. For the CDR3, the DNA is TGTGCCAGCAGTCCCCAAAATCAGCCCCAGCATTTT. It translates to CASSPQNQPQHF.